The 7 T cell receptor beta chains reported below all come from one sample, sequenced in a study of lymphopenia after photon versus proton radiotherapy. Method: immunoSEQ multiplex PCR; TCRdb's copy keeps in-frame clones and lacks some. The sample lists some 64,000 clones, around 90% occurring once. The sample was peripheral blood, taken from a patient treated with proton-based radiotherapy. Source of these receptors: a man aged 80 or over with esophageal cancer.

The gene calls are TRBV16 and TRBJ2-4, with D possibly being TRBD2 (7 bases). V lost 0 bases and J lost 8, with 11 bases in between. Germline CDR1 and CDR2: KGHSY and FQNENV. This CDR3 spans 14 amino acids. The CDR3 protein is CASSQSGEGDIQYF. CDR3 nucleotide sequence: TGTGCCAGCAGCCAATCGGGGGAGGGGGACATTCAGTACTTC.

The chain joins TRBV9 to TRBJ1-2, with D perhaps matching TRBD1 (6 bases). Germline CDR1 and CDR2: SGDLS and YYNGEE. Trimming pared 1 base from V and 0 bases from J, leaving 13 bases between. CDR3 length: 16 residues. The chain's CDR3 is CASSVTGTHTNYGYTF. CDR3 in DNA: TGTGCCAGCAGCGTAACCGGGACACATACTAACTATGGCTACACCTTC.

This chain links TRBV6-6 with TRBJ1-5; tentative D call: TRBD1 (5 bases). CDR1 and CDR2 from the germline V gene are MNHNY and SVGAGI (reference sequence). The germline V and J ends were trimmed by 6 bases and 0 bases, with 15 bases remaining between them. The CDR3 length is 16 residues. The CDR3 coding sequence is TGTGCCAGCAGGGGCCGCGGGGGGGATAGCAATCAGCCCCAGCATTTT. Translated: CASRGRGGDSNQPQHF.

The chain has TRBV30 and TRBJ1-1; the D gene is possibly TRBD1 (5 bases). V lost 2 bases, J lost 0 bases, and 10 bases lay in between. CDR1 GTSNPN and CDR2 SVGIG come from the germline V gene (reference sequence). This CDR3 contains 14 residues. The CDR3 DNA reads as TGTGCCTGGAGTCGGGACGTAATGAACACTGAAGCTTTCTTT. This sequence encodes CAWSRDVMNTEAFF.

This clone was counted a single time. This sequence joins TRBV7-3 and TRBJ2-3; 10 nucleotides match TRBD1. CDR3 length: 15 amino acids. Germline CDR1 reads SGHTA; CDR2 reads FQGTGA. After removal of 3 bases from V and 5 bases from J, the junction contained 5 bases not matched to a gene. The CDR3 bases are TGTGCCAGCAGCTTGGGGACAGGGGCTGGAGATACGCAGTATTTT. Translation: CASSLGTGAGDTQYF.

The chain employs TRBV9 and TRBJ2-3; D is unresolved. The CDR3 extends over 15 amino acids. Trimming took off 3 bases at V and 0 bases at J, with 11 bases between the two ends. Per germline, CDR1 SGDLS and CDR2 YYNGEE. DNA of the CDR3: TGTGCCAGCAGCGCGGGTCGGGCTAGCACAGATACGCAGTATTTT. Encoded protein: CASSAGRASTDTQYF.

The CDR3 is CASSLVLGPGVNYGYTF. For the CDR3, the DNA is TGTGCCAGCAGCTTGGTTTTAGGACCTGGGGTTAACTATGGCTACACCTTC. The rearrangement links TRBV5-4 to TRBJ1-2; D is undetermined. The CDR3 has 17 residues. CDR1 SGHNT and CDR2 YYREEE come from the germline V gene (reference sequence). The ends were cut back, 0 bases at V and 1 base at J, with 16 bases in the middle.